Listed below are T cell receptor beta chains from one sample, sequenced in a study of OX40 agonist ivuxolimab in advanced cancers. Sequencing was performed with immunoSEQ multiplex PCR; in TCRdb, only in-frame clones are kept and a portion is missing. The table shows around 83,000 clones, with about nine tenths occurring only once. This sample comprised CD4+ or CD8+ T cells sorted from blood, obtained in a trial of the OX40 agonist ivuxolimab. The receptors were sampled from an adult with an advanced solid tumor such as melanoma, head and neck, liver or kidney cancer. Each CDR3 is given with its conserved first and last residue. D genes are given only for firm matches. Rows give clone size only sometimes, using once, few, many, or a class for an expanded clone.

V: TRBV6-1
D: .
J: TRBJ2-2
size: .
length: 14
CDR3: CATTTGGDTGELFF
DNA: TGTGCCACAACGACAGGCGGGGACACCGGGGAGCTGTTTTTT

V: TRBV7-9
D: .
J: TRBJ2-7
size: .
length: 12
CDR3: CASSFVGDEQYF
DNA: TGTGCCAGCAGTTTCGTGGGGGACGAGCAGTACTTC

V: TRBV6-5
D: .
J: TRBJ1-1
size: .
length: 11
CDR3: CASSRREEAFF
DNA: TGTGCCAGCAGTCGCCGGGAGGAAGCTTTCTTT

V: TRBV2
D: .
J: TRBJ2-7
size: once
length: 14
CDR3: CASSEAGRVREQYF
DNA: TGTGCCAGCAGTGAAGCGGGGCGGGTACGCGAGCAGTACTTC

V: TRBV5-4
D: .
J: TRBJ2-1
size: .
length: 16
CDR3: CASRDYSGSSYNEQFF
DNA: TGTGCCAGCAGGGACTACAGCGGAAGCTCCTACAATGAGCAGTTCTTC

V: TRBV2
D: TRBD2
J: TRBJ2-3
size: .
length: 18
CDR3: CASSEGGLAGGSTDTQYF
DNA: TGTGCCAGCAGTGAAGGGGGACTAGCGGGAGGTAGCACAGATACGCAGTATTTT

V: TRBV5-6
D: TRBD1
J: TRBJ1-5
size: .
length: 15
CDR3: CASSFGQGSNQPQHF
DNA: TGTGCCAGCAGCTTCGGACAGGGGAGCAATCAGCCCCAGCATTTT

V: TRBV11-2
D: .
J: TRBJ2-5
size: .
length: 17
CDR3: CASSLVGQGLGIETQYF
DNA: TGTGCCAGCAGCTTAGTCGGCCAGGGTCTGGGGATTGAGACCCAGTACTTC

V: TRBV15
D: .
J: TRBJ2-7
size: .
length: 13
CDR3: CATSRVDSYEQYF
DNA: TGTGCCACCAGCAGAGTTGACAGCTACGAGCAGTACTTC

V: TRBV27
D: .
J: TRBJ1-5
size: .
length: 13
CDR3: CASSLSGNQPQHF
DNA: TGTGCCAGCAGTTTATCGGGGAATCAGCCCCAGCATTTT

V: TRBV5-1
D: TRBD2
J: TRBJ2-5
size: .
length: 15
CDR3: CASSPVTGGAETQYF
DNA: TGCGCCAGCAGCCCGGTTACCGGGGGGGCAGAGACCCAGTACTTC

V: TRBV29-1
D: .
J: TRBJ2-7
size: .
length: 12
CDR3: CSVARQGSEQYF
DNA: TGCAGCGTTGCCCGGCAGGGGAGCGAGCAGTACTTC

V: TRBV12-5
D: TRBD2
J: TRBJ2-3
size: .
length: 16
CDR3: CASGLGTSAGTDTQYF
DNA: TGTGCTAGTGGTTTGGGTACTAGCGCCGGCACAGATACGCAGTATTTT

V: TRBV12-5
D: TRBD1
J: TRBJ2-5
size: few
length: 15
CDR3: CASGFRTGWQETQYF
DNA: TGTGCTAGTGGTTTCCGGACAGGGTGGCAAGAGACCCAGTACTTC

V: TRBV27
D: TRBD2
J: TRBJ2-7
size: once
length: 16
CDR3: CASSPTRSGRIYEQYF
DNA: TGTGCCAGCAGTCCCACTCGAAGCGGGAGAATCTACGAGCAGTACTTC

V: TRBV19
D: .
J: TRBJ1-1
size: few
length: 14
CDR3: CASSRDPRGTEAFF
DNA: TGTGCCAGTAGTAGAGACCCCCGCGGCACTGAAGCTTTCTTT

V: TRBV23-1
D: .
J: TRBJ2-1
size: .
length: 16
CDR3: CASSQSQTSLGNEQFF
DNA: TGCGCCAGCAGTCAATCCCAGACTAGTCTTGGAAATGAGCAGTTCTTC

V: TRBV11-2
D: TRBD2
J: TRBJ2-3
size: .
length: 14
CDR3: CASSDGEAGDTQYF
DNA: TGTGCCAGCAGCGACGGGGAAGCGGGGGATACGCAGTATTTT

V: TRBV2
D: .
J: TRBJ2-2
size: .
length: 13
CDR3: CASSPHVTGELFF
DNA: TGTGCCAGCAGTCCCCACGTCACCGGGGAGCTGTTTTTT

V: TRBV12-5
D: .
J: TRBJ1-5
size: once
length: 17
CDR3: CASGLVPHRVWDQPQHF
DNA: TGTGCTAGTGGTTTGGTACCCCACAGGGTATGGGATCAGCCCCAGCATTTT

V: TRBV10-2
D: .
J: TRBJ1-1
size: once
length: 14
CDR3: CASRRGQENTEAFF
DNA: TGCGCCAGCAGACGGGGCCAGGAGAACACTGAAGCTTTCTTT

V: TRBV28
D: TRBD1
J: TRBJ2-5
size: few
length: 15
CDR3: CASSQGQGVQETQYF
DNA: TGTGCCAGCAGTCAGGGACAGGGGGTCCAAGAGACCCAGTACTTC

V: TRBV29-1
D: TRBD1
J: TRBJ1-5
size: .
length: 14
CDR3: CSARTGGDHQPQHF
DNA: TGCAGCGCCCGGACAGGGGGGGACCATCAGCCCCAGCATTTT